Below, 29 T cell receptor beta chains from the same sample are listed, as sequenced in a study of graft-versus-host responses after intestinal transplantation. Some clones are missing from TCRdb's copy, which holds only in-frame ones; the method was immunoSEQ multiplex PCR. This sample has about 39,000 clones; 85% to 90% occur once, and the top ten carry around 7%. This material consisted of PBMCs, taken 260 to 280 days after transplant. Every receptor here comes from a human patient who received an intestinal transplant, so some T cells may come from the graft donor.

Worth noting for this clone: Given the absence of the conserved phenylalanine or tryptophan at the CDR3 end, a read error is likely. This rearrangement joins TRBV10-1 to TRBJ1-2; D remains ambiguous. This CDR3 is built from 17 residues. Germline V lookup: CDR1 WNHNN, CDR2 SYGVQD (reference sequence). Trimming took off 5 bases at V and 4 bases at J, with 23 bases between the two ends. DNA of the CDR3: TGCGCCAGCAGTACTCTTGGAGGATCGCGAAAGACCTATGGCTACACCCTC. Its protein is CASSTLGGSRKTYGYTL.

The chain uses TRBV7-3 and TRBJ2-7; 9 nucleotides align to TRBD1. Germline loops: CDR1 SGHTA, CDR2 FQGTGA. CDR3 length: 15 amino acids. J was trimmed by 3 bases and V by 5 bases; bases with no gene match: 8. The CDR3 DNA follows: TGTGCCAGCAGCCCGGACAGGGGTCAGATCTACGAGCAGTACTTC. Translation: CASSPDRGQIYEQYF.

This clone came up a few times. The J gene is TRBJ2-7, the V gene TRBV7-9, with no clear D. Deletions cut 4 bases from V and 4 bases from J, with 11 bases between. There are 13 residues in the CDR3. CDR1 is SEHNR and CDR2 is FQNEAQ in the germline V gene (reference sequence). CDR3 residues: CASSSSMRYEQYF. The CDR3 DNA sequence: TGTGCCAGCAGCTCCTCCATGAGGTACGAGCAGTACTTC.

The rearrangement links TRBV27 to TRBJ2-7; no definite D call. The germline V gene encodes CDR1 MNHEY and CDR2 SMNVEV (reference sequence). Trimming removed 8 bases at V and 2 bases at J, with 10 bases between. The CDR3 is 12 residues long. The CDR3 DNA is TGTGCCAGCGCCAGCCTAACCTACGAGCAGTACTTC. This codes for CASASLTYEQYF.

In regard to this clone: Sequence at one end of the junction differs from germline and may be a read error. CDR3 sequence (DNA): TGTGCCAGCAGAGAAGCCAGCGTTAGAAATCAGCCCCAGCATTTT. This gives the protein CASREASVRNQPQHF. This chain links TRBV6-1 with TRBJ1-5; D gene ambiguous. The CDR3 is 15 amino acids. CDR1 and CDR2 from the germline V gene are MNHNS and SASEGT.

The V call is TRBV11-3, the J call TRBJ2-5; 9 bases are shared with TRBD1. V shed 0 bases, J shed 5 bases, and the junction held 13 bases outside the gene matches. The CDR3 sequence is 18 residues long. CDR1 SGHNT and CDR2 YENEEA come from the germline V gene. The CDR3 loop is CASSLEQGADTLRETQYF. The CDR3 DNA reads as TGTGCCAGCAGCTTAGAACAGGGGGCGGATACTCTCCGGGAGACCCAGTACTTC.

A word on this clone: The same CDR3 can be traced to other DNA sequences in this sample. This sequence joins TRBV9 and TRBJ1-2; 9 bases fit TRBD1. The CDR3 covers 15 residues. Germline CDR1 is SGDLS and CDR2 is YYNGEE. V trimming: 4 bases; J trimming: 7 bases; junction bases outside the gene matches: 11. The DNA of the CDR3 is TGTGCCAGCAGCACCTCCCGGGACAGGGACAGTGGCTACACCTTC. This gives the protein CASSTSRDRDSGYTF.

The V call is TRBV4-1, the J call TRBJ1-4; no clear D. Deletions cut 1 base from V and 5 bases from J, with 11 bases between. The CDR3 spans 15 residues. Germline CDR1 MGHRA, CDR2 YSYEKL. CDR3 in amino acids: CASSQAVGLNEKLFF. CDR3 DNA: TGCGCCAGCAGCCAAGCCGTCGGCCTAAATGAAAAACTGTTTTTT.

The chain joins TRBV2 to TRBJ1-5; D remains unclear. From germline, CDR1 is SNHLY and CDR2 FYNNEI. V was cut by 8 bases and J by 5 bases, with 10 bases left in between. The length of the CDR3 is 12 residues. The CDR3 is CASGEDYQPQHF. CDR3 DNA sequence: TGTGCCAGCGGGGAAGATTATCAGCCCCAGCATTTT.

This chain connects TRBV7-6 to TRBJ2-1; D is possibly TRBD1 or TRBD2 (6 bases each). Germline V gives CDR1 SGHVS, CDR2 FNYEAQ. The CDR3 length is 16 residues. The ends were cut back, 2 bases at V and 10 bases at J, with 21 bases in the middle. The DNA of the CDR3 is TGTGCCAGCAGCTTAAATCCCCTAGGGGGGTTTAGGGAGCAGTTCTTC. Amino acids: CASSLNPLGGFREQFF.

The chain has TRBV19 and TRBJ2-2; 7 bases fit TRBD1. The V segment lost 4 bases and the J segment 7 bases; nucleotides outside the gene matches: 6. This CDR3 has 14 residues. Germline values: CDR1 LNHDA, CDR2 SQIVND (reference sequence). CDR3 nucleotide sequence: TGTGCCAGTAGTACAGGGGGACGGATCGGGGAGCTGTTTTTT. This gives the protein CASSTGGRIGELFF.

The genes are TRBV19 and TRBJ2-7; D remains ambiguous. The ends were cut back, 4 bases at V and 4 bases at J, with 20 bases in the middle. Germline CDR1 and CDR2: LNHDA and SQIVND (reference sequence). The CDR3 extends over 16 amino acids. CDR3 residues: CASSKSNWNSLYEQYF. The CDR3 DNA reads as TGTGCCAGTAGTAAATCTAACTGGAATAGCTTATACGAGCAGTACTTC. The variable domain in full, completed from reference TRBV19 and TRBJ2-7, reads DGGITQSPKYLFRKEGQNVTLSCEQNLNHDAMYWYRQDPGQGLRLIYYSQIVNDFQKGDIAEGYSVSREKKESFPLTVTSAQKNPTAFYLCASSKSNWNSLYEQYFGPGTRLTVT.

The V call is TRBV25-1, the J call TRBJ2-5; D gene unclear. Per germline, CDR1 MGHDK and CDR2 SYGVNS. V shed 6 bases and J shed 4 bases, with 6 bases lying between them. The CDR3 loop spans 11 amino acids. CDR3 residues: CASSAAETQYF. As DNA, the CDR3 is TGTGCCAGCAGCGCAGCAGAGACCCAGTACTTC.

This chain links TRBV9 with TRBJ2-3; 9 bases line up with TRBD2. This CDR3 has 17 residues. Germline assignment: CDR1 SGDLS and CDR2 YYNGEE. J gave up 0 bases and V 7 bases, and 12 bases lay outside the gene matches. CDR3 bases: TGTGCCAGCGGCCAGAGCGGGGGGTCTACTAGCACAGATACGCAGTATTTT. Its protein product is CASGQSGGSTSTDTQYF.

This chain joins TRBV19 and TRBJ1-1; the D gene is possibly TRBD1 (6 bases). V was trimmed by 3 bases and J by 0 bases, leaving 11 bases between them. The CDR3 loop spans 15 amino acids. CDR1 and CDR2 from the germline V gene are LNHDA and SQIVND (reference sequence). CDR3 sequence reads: CASSIWGQMNTEAFF. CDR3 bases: TGTGCCAGTAGTATCTGGGGACAAATGAACACTGAAGCTTTCTTT.

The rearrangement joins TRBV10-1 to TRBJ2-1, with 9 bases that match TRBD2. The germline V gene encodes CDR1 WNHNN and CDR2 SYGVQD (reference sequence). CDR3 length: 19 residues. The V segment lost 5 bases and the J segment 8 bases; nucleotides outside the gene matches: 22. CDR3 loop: CASSPGGSGGGWDGDEQFF. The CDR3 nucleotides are TGCGCCAGCAGTCCCGGAGGTAGCGGGGGAGGATGGGATGGGGATGAGCAGTTCTTC.

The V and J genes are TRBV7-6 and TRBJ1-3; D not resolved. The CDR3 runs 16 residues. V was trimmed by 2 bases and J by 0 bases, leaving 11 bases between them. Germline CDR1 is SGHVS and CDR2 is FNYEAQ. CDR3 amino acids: CASSLYTPSSGNTIYF. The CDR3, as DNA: TGTGCCAGCAGCTTATATACGCCGAGCTCTGGAAACACCATATATTTT.

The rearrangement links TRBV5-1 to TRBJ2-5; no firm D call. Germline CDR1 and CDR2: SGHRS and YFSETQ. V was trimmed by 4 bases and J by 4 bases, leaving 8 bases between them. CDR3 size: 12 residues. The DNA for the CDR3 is TGCGCCAGCAGCGGGAACCGAGAGACCCAGTACTTC. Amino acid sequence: CASSGNRETQYF.

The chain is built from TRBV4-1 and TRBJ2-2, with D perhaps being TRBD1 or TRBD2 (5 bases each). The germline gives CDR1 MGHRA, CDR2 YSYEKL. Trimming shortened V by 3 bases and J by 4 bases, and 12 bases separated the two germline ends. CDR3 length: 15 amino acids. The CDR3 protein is CASSQGPRGTGELFF. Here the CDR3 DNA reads TGCGCCAGCAGCCAGGGGCCCCGGGGCACCGGGGAGCTGTTTTTT.

The CDR3 sequence: CASSTIIFGSYGYTF. The CDR3 nucleotides read TGTGCCAGCAGTACGATCATCTTTGGGTCCTATGGCTACACCTTC. The V and J genes are TRBV6-1 and TRBJ1-2; D gene uncertain. V was clipped by 5 bases and J by 4 bases, with 17 bases between them. Germline V CDR1 and CDR2: MNHNS, SASEGT. This CDR3 has 15 residues.

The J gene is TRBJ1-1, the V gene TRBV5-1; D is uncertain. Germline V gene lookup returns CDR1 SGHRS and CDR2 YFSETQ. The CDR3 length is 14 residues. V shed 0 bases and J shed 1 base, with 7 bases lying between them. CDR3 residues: CASSLGPGNTEAFF. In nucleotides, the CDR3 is TGCGCCAGCAGCTTGGGGCCGGGGAACACTGAAGCTTTCTTT.

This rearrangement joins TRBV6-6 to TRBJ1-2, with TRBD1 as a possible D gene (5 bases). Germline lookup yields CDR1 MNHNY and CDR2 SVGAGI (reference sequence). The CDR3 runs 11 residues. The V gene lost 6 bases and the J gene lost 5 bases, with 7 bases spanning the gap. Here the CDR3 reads CASSSGYGYTF. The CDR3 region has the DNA TGTGCCAGCAGCTCAGGGTATGGCTACACCTTC.

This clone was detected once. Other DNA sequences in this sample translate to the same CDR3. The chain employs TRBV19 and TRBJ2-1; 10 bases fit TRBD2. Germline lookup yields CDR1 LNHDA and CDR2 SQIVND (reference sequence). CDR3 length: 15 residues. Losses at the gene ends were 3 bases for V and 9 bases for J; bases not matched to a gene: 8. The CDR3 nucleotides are TGTGCCAGTAGTATCGGAGCGGGGGGGCTGGGTGAGCAGTTCTTC. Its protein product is CASSIGAGGLGEQFF.

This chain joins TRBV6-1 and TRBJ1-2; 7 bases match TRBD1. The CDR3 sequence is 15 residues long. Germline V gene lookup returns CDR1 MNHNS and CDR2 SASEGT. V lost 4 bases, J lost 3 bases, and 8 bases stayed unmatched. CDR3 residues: CASSGVDRDHYGYTF. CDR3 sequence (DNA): TGTGCCAGCAGTGGGGTCGACAGGGACCACTATGGCTACACCTTC.

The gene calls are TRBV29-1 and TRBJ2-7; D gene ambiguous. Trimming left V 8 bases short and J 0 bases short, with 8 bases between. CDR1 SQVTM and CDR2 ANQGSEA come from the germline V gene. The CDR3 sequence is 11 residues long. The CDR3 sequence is CSRVSSYEQYF. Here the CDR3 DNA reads TGCAGCAGGGTGTCCTCCTACGAGCAGTACTTC.

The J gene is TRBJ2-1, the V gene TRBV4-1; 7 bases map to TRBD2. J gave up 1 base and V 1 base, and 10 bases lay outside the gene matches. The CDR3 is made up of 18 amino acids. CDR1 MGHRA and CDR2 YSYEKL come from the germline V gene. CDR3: CASSQGRRAGDSYNEQFF. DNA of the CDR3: TGCGCCAGCAGCCAAGGCCGACGTGCGGGGGATTCCTACAATGAGCAGTTCTTC.

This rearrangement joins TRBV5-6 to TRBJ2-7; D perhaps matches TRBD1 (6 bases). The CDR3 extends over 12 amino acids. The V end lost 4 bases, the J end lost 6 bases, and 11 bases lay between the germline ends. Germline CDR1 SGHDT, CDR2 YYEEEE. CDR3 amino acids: CASSRTVSEQYF. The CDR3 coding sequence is TGTGCCAGCAGCAGGACAGTAAGCGAGCAGTACTTC.

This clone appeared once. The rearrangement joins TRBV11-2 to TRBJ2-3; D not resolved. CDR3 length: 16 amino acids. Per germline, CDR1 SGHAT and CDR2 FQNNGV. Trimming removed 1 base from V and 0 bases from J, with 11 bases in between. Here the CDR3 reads CASSLVGRVSTDTQYF. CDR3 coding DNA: TGTGCCAGCAGCTTAGTAGGTCGAGTTAGCACAGATACGCAGTATTTT.

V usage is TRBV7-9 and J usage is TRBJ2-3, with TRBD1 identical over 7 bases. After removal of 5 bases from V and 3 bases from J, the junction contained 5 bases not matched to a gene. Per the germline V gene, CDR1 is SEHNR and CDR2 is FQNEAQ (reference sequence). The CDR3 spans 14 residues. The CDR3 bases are TGTGCCAGCAGCCGCGACAGGGCAACAGATACGCAGTATTTT. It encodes CASSRDRATDTQYF.